These 25 T cell receptor beta chains were all obtained from the same sample, sequenced in a study of blood T cell repertoires in COVID-19. Repertoires were generated with immunoSEQ multiplex PCR, while TCRdb's copy carries only in-frame clones and drops some. The table includes a few hundred thousand clones, 87% detected once. Material for sequencing was PBMCs or T cells enriched from blood (not recorded which). The receptors were gathered from a woman aged 18-30 years who had recovered from COVID-19.

The chain links TRBV27 to TRBJ2-1; D may be TRBD1 (5 bases). V lost 2 bases, J lost 2 bases, and 7 bases lay in between. The CDR3 totals 14 residues. Germline V gene sequence: CDR1 MNHEY, CDR2 SMNVEV (reference sequence). The CDR3 region has the DNA TGTGCCAGCAGTTTAAGGGGTCCCTACAATGAGCAGTTCTTC. It yields the protein CASSLRGPYNEQFF.

This clone was detected only a few times. CDR3 sequence (DNA): TGTGCCAGCAGTGTAATTGACACGGTCTCTGGAAACACCATATATTTT. Translation gives CASSVIDTVSGNTIYF. V is TRBV6-1 and J is TRBJ1-3; D not certain. CDR3 length: 16 residues. The V end was cut by 4 bases, the J end by 0 bases, with 13 bases between. The germline V gene encodes CDR1 MNHNS and CDR2 SASEGT.

The chain employs TRBV19 and TRBJ1-5; perhaps TRBD1 as D (5 bases). The CDR3 is 13 amino acids. Deletions cut 8 bases from V and 6 bases from J, with 14 bases between. Germline CDR1 LNHDA, CDR2 SQIVND (reference sequence). The CDR3 bases are TGTGCCAGTGGGGCGGTTTTGGGTCAGCCCCAGCATTTT. Amino acids: CASGAVLGQPQHF.

The rearrangement joins TRBV14 to TRBJ1-6; D is unclear. The CDR3 sequence is 15 residues long. V shed 0 bases and J shed 10 bases, with 13 bases lying between them. Per the germline V gene, CDR1 is SGHDN and CDR2 is FVKESK. CDR3 loop: CASSQDSSVWSPLHF. CDR3 nucleotides: TGTGCCAGCAGCCAAGATTCGAGTGTTTGGTCACCCCTCCACTTT.

The V and J genes are TRBV30 and TRBJ2-7, with D perhaps TRBD2 (7 bases). This CDR3 comprises 14 residues. Germline V gene sequence: CDR1 GTSNPN, CDR2 SVGIG (reference sequence). Trimming took 0 bases from V and 1 from J, leaving 10 bases between them. The CDR3 region is CAWSVGGASYEQYF. The CDR3 DNA is TGTGCCTGGAGTGTGGGGGGGGCGTCCTACGAGCAGTACTTC.

The chain joins TRBV18 to TRBJ2-2; D is undetermined. The CDR3 is made up of 19 amino acids. V was cut by 1 base and J by 0 bases, with 18 bases left in between. From germline, CDR1 is KGHSH and CDR2 LQKENI. In DNA form, the CDR3 reads TGTGCCAGCTCACCACGTCTGTATGAGACATACGCGAACACCGGGGAGCTGTTTTTT. Amino acids: CASSPRLYETYANTGELFF. Using reference TRBV18 and TRBJ2-2 for the parts outside the CDR3, the full variable domain is NAGVMQNPRHLVRRRGQEARLRCSPMKGHSHVYWYRQLPEEGLKFMVYLQKENIIDESGMPKERFSAEFPKEGPSILRIQQVVRGDSAAYFCASSPRLYETYANTGELFFGEGSRLTVL.

This clone appeared a single time. The CDR3 region has the DNA TGTGCCACCAGGAGGCCCAGGGAGGACGAAAAACTGTTTTTT. This gives the protein CATRRPREDEKLFF. The V and J genes are TRBV15 and TRBJ1-4; TRBD1 is a possible D gene (5 bases). Trimming took off 6 bases at V and 8 bases at J, with 16 bases between the two ends. This CDR3 contains 14 residues. Per the germline V gene, CDR1 is LNHNV and CDR2 is YYDKDF (reference sequence).

The J gene is TRBJ1-2, the V gene TRBV19; possible D gene TRBD1, 5 bases. V shed 4 bases and J shed 4 bases, with 25 bases lying between them. From germline, CDR1 is LNHDA and CDR2 SQIVND (reference sequence). This CDR3 has 18 amino acids. As DNA, the CDR3 is TGTGCCAGTAGTACATACCGGGACTCAACCCGAACAGGCTATGGCTACACCTTC. Translated: CASSTYRDSTRTGYGYTF. Variable domain in full (rest from reference TRBV19 and TRBJ1-2): DGGITQSPKYLFRKEGQNVTLSCEQNLNHDAMYWYRQDPGQGLRLIYYSQIVNDFQKGDIAEGYSVSREKKESFPLTVTSAQKNPTAFYLCASSTYRDSTRTGYGYTFGSGTRLTVV.

The genes are TRBV2 and TRBJ2-2, with D possibly matching TRBD2 (5 bases). The CDR3 extends over 18 amino acids. Germline CDR1 SNHLY, CDR2 FYNNEI. V was pared by 0 bases and J by 4 bases, with 18 bases between. This CDR3 reads CASSEAEIWAGPTGELFF. For the CDR3, the DNA is TGTGCCAGCAGTGAAGCTGAAATCTGGGCGGGCCCCACCGGGGAGCTGTTTTTT.

The chain couples TRBV2 to TRBJ1-2; 10 positions agree with TRBD1. Trimming at V came to 3 bases and at J to 7 bases, leaving 14 bases not matched to a gene. The CDR3 runs to 17 residues. Germline loops: CDR1 SNHLY, CDR2 FYNNEI. CDR3 bases: TGTGCCAGCAGTGAGGGGGGACAGGGGCACCCTACTGGTGGCTACACCTTC. Translation: CASSEGGQGHPTGGYTF.

V gene TRBV30 combines with J gene TRBJ1-5, with D maybe TRBD1 (6 bases). Germline assignment: CDR1 GTSNPN and CDR2 SVGIG (reference sequence). Trimming shortened V by 3 bases and J by 5 bases, and 11 bases separated the two germline ends. This CDR3 contains 13 residues. The CDR3 nucleotides are TGTGCCTGGAGCGAACAGGGAGATCAGCCCCAGCATTTT. Its translation: CAWSEQGDQPQHF.

V gene TRBV5-6 combines with J gene TRBJ1-6, with 7 bases matching TRBD1. Germline V CDR1 and CDR2: SGHDT, YYEEEE. CDR3 size: 17 residues. V was clipped by 5 bases and J by 6 bases; unmatched bases: 14. The CDR3 region is CASRTQRQGRLNSPLHF. CDR3 nucleotide sequence: TGTGCCAGCAGAACCCAGCGACAGGGCCGACTTAATTCACCCCTCCACTTT.

This chain uses TRBV4-3 with TRBJ2-1; D is unclear. The CDR3 totals 17 residues. The germline CDR1 and CDR2 sequences are LGHNA and YSLEER. Deletions cut 1 base from V and 3 bases from J, with 16 bases between. This CDR3 is CASSQVPGFTSYNEQFF. The CDR3 region has the DNA TGCGCCAGCAGCCAAGTTCCCGGGTTCACAAGCTACAATGAGCAGTTCTTC.

This clone has only one observation. This rearrangement joins TRBV9 to TRBJ2-7; 12 nucleotides agree with TRBD2. This CDR3 comprises 15 residues. After removal of 3 bases from V and 2 bases from J, the junction contained 3 bases not matched to a gene. Germline V lookup: CDR1 SGDLS, CDR2 YYNGEE. CDR3 nucleotide sequence: TGTGCCAGCAGCGATACTAGCGGGGGGACCTACGAGCAGTACTTC. Its protein is CASSDTSGGTYEQYF.

This clone appeared a few times. V is TRBV7-2 and J is TRBJ1-1, with a weak D call TRBD1 (5 bases). Germline lookup yields CDR1 SGHTA and CDR2 FQGNSA. CDR3 length: 13 amino acids. V was cut by 8 bases and J by 5 bases, with 15 bases left in between. Here the CDR3 reads CASALGGITEAFF. The CDR3 region has the DNA TGTGCCAGCGCTCTGGGGGGGATAACTGAAGCTTTCTTT.

This clone occurred once. This chain connects TRBV7-2 to TRBJ1-2; 9 bases agree with TRBD1. V lost 10 bases and J lost 7; bases outside the gene matches: 13. The CDR3 runs 14 residues. Germline V gene lookup returns CDR1 SGHTA and CDR2 FQGNSA. The DNA for the CDR3 is TGTGCCAACAGATCCCCGGGACAGGGCTCTGGCTACACCTTC. It translates to CANRSPGQGSGYTF.

The chain recombines TRBV2 with TRBJ1-2; 11 bases agree with TRBD1. Germline values: CDR1 SNHLY, CDR2 FYNNEI. V was clipped by 1 base and J by 3 bases; unmatched bases: 4. The CDR3 is made up of 16 amino acids. CDR3 DNA sequence: TGTGCCAGCAGTGAAGGGACAGGGGGCCGATACTATGGCTACACCTTC. Translated, it gives CASSEGTGGRYYGYTF. Full variable domain (rest looked up from reference TRBV2 and TRBJ1-2): EPEVTQTPSHQVTQMGQEVILRCVPISNHLYFYWYRQILGQKVEFLVSFYNNEISEKSEIFDDQFSVERPDGSNFTLKIRSTKLEDSAMYFCASSEGTGGRYYGYTFGSGTRLTVV.

This clone is a singleton in its sample. The chain is built from TRBV3-1 (or the pseudogene TRBV3-2) and TRBJ2-7; no clear D gene. Between the trimmed V and J ends, which lost 1 base and 4 bases, there was a span of 17 bases. The CDR3 sequence is 16 residues long. Per germline, CDR1 LGHDT and CDR2 YNNKEL (reference sequence). In nucleotides, the CDR3 is TGTGCCAGCAGCCAAGGGTTTTCCAACTCACAGTACGAGCAGTACTTC. This codes for CASSQGFSNSQYEQYF.

The rearrangement joins TRBV5-4 to TRBJ1-2, with D possibly matching TRBD1 (6 bases). Germline CDR1 and CDR2: SGHNT and YYREEE (reference sequence). V was clipped by 4 bases and J by 3 bases, with 16 bases between them. This CDR3 is 15 amino acids long. The CDR3 DNA sequence: TGTGCCAGCAGCCCGCGGACAGCGGGGGACTATGGCTACACCTTC. Encoded protein: CASSPRTAGDYGYTF.

CDR3 region: CASAPRGTTNEKLFF. CDR3 DNA: TGTGCCAGCGCCCCCAGGGGGACAACTAATGAAAAACTGTTTTTT. The chain is built from TRBV27 and TRBJ1-4; 7 bases line up with TRBD1. Germline values: CDR1 MNHEY, CDR2 SMNVEV (reference sequence). This CDR3 contains 15 residues. V lost 8 bases, J lost 0 bases, and 6 bases stayed unmatched.

This clone appeared a single time. This sequence joins TRBV7-3 and TRBJ2-1; 14 bases map to TRBD2. The CDR3 is 22 amino acids. Germline trimming cut 5 bases from V and 0 bases from J; bases unmatched to any gene: 18. Germline-derived CDR1 and CDR2 are SGHTA and FQGTGA. Here the CDR3 DNA reads TGTGCCAGCAGCCGCCCGAGGGGACTAGCGGGAGTTCGGGGAAGCTCCTACAATGAGCAGTTCTTC. Translating it yields CASSRPRGLAGVRGSSYNEQFF.

This clone came up a few times. The chain recombines TRBV15 with TRBJ1-2; D might be TRBD1 (6 bases). V was trimmed by 4 bases and J by 2 bases, leaving 17 bases between them. This CDR3 has 16 residues. Germline CDR1 is LNHNV and CDR2 is YYDKDF (reference sequence). The chain's CDR3 is CATSKYRQALNYGYTF. CDR3 coding DNA: TGTGCCACCAGCAAATACCGACAGGCCCTAAACTATGGCTACACCTTC.

J is TRBJ2-4 and V is TRBV9, with a tentative D call TRBD1 (6 bases). The CDR3 totals 14 residues. The germline V gene has CDR1 SGDLS and CDR2 YYNGEE. V lost 4 bases and J 6 bases, leaving 14 bases between the germline ends. This CDR3 reads CASSLAGAGNIQYF. The DNA of the CDR3 is TGTGCCAGCAGCTTGGCAGGGGCAGGAAACATTCAGTACTTC.

A few counts support this clone. The V call is TRBV7-9, the J call TRBJ2-6; 7 bases line up with TRBD2. The germline CDR1 and CDR2 sequences are SEHNR and FQNEAQ (reference sequence). The CDR3 is made up of 16 amino acids. V trimming: 2 bases; J trimming: 2 bases; junction bases outside the gene matches: 3. The CDR3 is CASSLFAGAGANVLTF. The CDR3 DNA reads as TGTGCCAGCAGCTTATTCGCGGGGGCTGGGGCCAACGTCCTGACTTTC.

The chain couples TRBV5-4 to TRBJ2-1; 8 bases match TRBD2. The V and J ends lost 0 bases and 5 bases, in that order; junction bases with no gene match: 4. Germline loops: CDR1 SGHNT, CDR2 YYREEE (reference sequence). The CDR3 runs 15 residues. The CDR3 is CASSLVGTRDNEQFF. CDR3 DNA: TGTGCCAGCAGCTTGGTCGGGACTAGAGACAATGAGCAGTTCTTC.